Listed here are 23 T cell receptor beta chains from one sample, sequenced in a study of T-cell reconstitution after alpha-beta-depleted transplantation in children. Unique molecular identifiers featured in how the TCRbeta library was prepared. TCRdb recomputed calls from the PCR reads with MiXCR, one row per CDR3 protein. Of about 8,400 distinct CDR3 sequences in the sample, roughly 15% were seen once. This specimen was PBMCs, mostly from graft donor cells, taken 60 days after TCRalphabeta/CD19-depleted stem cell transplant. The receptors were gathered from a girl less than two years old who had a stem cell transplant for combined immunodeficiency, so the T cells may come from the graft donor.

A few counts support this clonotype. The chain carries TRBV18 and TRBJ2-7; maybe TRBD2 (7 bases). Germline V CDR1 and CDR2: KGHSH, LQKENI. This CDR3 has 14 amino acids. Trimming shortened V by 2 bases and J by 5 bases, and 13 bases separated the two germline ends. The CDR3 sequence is CASSPTGGPHEQYF. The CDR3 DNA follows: TGTGCCAGCTCACCAACCGGGGGGCCCCACGAGCAGTACTTC.

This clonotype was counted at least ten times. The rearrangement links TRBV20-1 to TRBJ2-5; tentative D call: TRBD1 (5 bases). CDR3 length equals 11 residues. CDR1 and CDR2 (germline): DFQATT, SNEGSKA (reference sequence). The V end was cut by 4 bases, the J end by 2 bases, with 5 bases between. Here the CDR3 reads CSATGQETQYF. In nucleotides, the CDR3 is TGCAGTGCTACAGGGCAAGAGACCCAGTACTTC.

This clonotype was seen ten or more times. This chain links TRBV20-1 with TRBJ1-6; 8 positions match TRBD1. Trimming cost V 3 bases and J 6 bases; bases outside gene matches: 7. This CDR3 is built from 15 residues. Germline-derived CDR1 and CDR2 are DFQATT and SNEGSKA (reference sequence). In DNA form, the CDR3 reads TGCAGTGCTAGTGAGTGGGACAGGATTAATTCACCCCTCCACTTT. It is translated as CSASEWDRINSPLHF.

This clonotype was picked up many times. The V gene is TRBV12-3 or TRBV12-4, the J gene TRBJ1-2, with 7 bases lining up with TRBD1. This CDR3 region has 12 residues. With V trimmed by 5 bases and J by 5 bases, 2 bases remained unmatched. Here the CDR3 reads CASSPDRYGYTF. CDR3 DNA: TGTGCCAGCAGTCCGGACAGGTATGGCTACACCTTC.

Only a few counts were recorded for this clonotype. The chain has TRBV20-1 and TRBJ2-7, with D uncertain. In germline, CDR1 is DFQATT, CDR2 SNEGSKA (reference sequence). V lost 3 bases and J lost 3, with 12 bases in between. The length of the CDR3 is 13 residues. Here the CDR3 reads CSARSHTLYEQYF. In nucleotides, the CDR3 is TGCAGTGCTAGGTCCCACACCCTCTACGAGCAGTACTTC.

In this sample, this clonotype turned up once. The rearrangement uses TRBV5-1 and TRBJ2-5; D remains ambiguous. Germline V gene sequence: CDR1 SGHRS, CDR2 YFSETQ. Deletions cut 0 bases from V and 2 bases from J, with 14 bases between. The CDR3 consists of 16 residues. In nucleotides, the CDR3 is TGCGCCAGCAGCTTGGCGCCTGTGGGATCACAAGAGACCCAGTACTTC. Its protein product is CASSLAPVGSQETQYF.

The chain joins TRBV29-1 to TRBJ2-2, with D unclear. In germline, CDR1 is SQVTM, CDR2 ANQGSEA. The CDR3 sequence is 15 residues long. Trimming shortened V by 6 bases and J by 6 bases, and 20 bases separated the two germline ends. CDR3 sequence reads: CSVPHLGWSAGELFF. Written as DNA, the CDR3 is TGCAGCGTGCCCCATCTAGGGTGGAGTGCCGGGGAGCTGTTTTTT.

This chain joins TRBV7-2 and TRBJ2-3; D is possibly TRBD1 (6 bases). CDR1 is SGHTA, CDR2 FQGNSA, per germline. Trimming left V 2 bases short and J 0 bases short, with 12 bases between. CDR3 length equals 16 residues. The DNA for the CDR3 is TGTGCCAGCAGCTTAACCAGGGGCCTTAGCACAGATACGCAGTATTTT. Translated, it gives CASSLTRGLSTDTQYF.

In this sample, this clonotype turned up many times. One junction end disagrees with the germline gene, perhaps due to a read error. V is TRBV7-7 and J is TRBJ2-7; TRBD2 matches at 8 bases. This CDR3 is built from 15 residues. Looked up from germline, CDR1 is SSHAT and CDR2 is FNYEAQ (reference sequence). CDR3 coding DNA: TGTGCTAGCAGCTTAGGAGCGGGGGTGGGGAGGGAGCAGTACTTC. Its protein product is CASSLGAGVGREQYF.

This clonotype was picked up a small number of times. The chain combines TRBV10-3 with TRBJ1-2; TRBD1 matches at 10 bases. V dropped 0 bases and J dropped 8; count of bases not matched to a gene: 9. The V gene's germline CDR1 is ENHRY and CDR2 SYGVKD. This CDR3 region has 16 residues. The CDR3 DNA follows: TGTGCCATCAGTGAGTCGGCGGGGGACAGGGGACGAGGCTACACCTTC. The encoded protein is CAISESAGDRGRGYTF.

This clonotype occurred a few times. CDR3 sequence (DNA): TGTGCCAGCAGCCCGGCGGTGTACAGGGGACAGTGGGAGCTGTTTTTT. Protein sequence: CASSPAVYRGQWELFF. The genes are TRBV7-6 and TRBJ2-2; the match to TRBD1 covers 7 bases. Germline values: CDR1 SGHVS, CDR2 FNYEAQ. The V segment lost 5 bases and the J segment 9 bases; nucleotides outside the gene matches: 15. The CDR3 has 16 amino acids.

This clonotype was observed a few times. In DNA, the CDR3 is TGTGCCATCAGTGAGTCGTGGGGCCTCTATGGCTACACCTTC. This gives the protein CAISESWGLYGYTF. V usage is TRBV10-3 and J usage is TRBJ1-2; a weak D match, TRBD1 (5 bases). V lost 0 bases and J 4 bases, leaving 9 bases between the germline ends. The germline V gene encodes CDR1 ENHRY and CDR2 SYGVKD. There are 14 residues in the CDR3.

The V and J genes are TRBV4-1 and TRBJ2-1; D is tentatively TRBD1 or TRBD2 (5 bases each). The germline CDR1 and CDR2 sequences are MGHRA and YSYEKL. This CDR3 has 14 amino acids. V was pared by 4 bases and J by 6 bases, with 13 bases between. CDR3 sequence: CASSPIEGTNEQFF. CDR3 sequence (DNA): TGCGCCAGCAGCCCCATAGAAGGGACCAATGAGCAGTTCTTC.

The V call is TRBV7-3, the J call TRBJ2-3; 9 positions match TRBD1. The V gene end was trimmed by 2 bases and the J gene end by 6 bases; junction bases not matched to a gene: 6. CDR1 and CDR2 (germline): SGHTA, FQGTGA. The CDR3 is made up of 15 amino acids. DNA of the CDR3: TGTGCCAGCAGCTTACGGGACAGGGTTTCCGATACGCAGTATTTT. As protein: CASSLRDRVSDTQYF.

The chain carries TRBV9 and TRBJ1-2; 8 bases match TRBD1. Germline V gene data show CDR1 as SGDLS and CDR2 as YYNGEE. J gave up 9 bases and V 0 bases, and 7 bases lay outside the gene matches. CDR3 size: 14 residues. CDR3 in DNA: TGTGCCAGCAGCGTAGCTGGACAGGGAGTACGCTACACCTTC. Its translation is CASSVAGQGVRYTF.

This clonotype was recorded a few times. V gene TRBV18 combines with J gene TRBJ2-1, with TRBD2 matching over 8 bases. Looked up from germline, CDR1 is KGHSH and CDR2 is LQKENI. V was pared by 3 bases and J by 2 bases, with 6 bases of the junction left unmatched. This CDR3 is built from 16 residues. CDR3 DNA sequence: TGTGCCAGCTCACCTGGAATAGCGGGAACCTACAATGAGCAGTTCTTC. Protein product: CASSPGIAGTYNEQFF.

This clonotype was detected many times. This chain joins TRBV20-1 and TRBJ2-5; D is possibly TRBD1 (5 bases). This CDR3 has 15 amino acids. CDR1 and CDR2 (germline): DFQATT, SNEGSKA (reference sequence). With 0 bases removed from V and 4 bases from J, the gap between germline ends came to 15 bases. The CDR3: CSAREAGLFLETQYF. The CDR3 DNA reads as TGCAGTGCTAGAGAAGCAGGGTTGTTCCTAGAGACCCAGTACTTC.

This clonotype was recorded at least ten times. CDR3 in DNA: TGTGCCAGCAGTTATCTCGGGAGAGTGGAGACCCAGTACTTC. Translating gives CASSYLGRVETQYF. This chain joins TRBV6-2 or TRBV6-3 and TRBJ2-5, with D perhaps matching TRBD2 (6 bases). V lost 3 bases to trimming and J lost 5 bases, with 13 bases between them. Germline CDR1 MNHEY, CDR2 SVGEGT. The CDR3 loop spans 14 amino acids.

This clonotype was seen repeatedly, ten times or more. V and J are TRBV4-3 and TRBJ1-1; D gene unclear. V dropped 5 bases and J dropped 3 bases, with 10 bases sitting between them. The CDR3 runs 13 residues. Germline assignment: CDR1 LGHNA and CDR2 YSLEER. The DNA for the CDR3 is TGCGCCAGCAGCGTGGGGATCTACACTGAAGCTTTCTTT. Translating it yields CASSVGIYTEAFF.

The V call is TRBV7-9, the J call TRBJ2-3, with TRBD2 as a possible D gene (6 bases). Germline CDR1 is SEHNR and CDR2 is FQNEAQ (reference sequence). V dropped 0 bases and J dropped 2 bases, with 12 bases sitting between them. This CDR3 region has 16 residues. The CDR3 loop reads CASSLAGGVHTDTQYF. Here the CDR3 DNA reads TGTGCCAGCAGCTTAGCCGGCGGGGTACACACAGATACGCAGTATTTT. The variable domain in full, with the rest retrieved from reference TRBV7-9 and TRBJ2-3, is DTGVSQNPRHKITKRGQNVTFRCDPISEHNRLYWYRQTLGQGPEFLTYFQNEAQLEKSRLLSDRFSAERPKGSFSTLEIQRTEQGDSAMYLCASSLAGGVHTDTQYFGPGTRLTVL.

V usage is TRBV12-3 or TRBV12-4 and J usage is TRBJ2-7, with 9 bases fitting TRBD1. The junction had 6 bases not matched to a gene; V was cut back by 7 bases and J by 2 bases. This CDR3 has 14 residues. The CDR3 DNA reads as TGTGCCAGCACTCTAGGACAGGGGCCCTACGAGCAGTACTTC. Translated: CASTLGQGPYEQYF.

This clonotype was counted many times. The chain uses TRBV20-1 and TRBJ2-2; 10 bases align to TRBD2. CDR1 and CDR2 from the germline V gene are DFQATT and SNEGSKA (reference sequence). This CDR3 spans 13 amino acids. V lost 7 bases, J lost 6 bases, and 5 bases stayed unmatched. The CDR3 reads CSVEREGPGELFF. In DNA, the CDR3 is TGCAGTGTCGAGCGGGAGGGCCCCGGGGAGCTGTTTTTT.

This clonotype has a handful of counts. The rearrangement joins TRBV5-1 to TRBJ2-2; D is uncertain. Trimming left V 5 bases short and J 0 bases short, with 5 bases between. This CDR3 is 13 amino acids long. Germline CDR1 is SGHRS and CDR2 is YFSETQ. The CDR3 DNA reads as TGCGCCAGCAGGGGTTCGAACACCGGGGAGCTGTTTTTT. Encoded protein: CASRGSNTGELFF. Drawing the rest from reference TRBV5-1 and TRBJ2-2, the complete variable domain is KAGVTQTPRYLIKTRGQQVTLSCSPISGHRSVSWYQQTPGQGLQFLFEYFSETQRNKGNFPGRFSGRQFSNSRSEMNVSTLELGDSALYLCASRGSNTGELFFGEGSRLTVL.